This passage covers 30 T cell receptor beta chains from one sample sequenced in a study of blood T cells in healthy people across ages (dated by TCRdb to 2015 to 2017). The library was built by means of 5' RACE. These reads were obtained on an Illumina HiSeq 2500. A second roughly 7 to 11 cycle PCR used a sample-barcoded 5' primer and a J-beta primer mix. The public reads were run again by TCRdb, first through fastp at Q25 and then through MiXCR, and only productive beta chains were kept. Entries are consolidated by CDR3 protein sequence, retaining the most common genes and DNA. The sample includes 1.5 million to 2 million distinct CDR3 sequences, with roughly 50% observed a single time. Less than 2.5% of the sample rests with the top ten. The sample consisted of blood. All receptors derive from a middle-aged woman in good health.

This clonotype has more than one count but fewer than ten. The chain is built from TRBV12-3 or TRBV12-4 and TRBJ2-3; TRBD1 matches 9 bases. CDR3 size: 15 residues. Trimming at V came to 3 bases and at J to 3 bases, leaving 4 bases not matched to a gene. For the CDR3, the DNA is TGTGCCAGCAGTTTTGGGGACAGGGAAACAGATACGCAGTATTTT. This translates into CASSFGDRETDTQYF.

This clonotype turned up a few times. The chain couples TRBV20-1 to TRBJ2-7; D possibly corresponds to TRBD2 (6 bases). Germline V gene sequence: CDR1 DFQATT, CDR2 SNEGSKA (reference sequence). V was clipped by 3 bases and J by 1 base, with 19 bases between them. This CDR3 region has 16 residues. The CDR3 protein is CSASSSGGIPSYEQYF. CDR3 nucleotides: TGCAGTGCTAGTAGTAGTGGGGGGATCCCTTCCTACGAGCAGTACTTC.

For the CDR3, the DNA is TGTGCCAGCAGCTTAACCCGGAGAAGGGACGGACGGGGGTACGCAGATACGCAGTATTTT. Amino acid sequence: CASSLTRRRDGRGYADTQYF. V gene TRBV13 combines with J gene TRBJ2-3, with a weak D call TRBD2 (6 bases). V lost 2 bases and J 4 bases, leaving 28 bases between the germline ends. The CDR3 consists of 20 residues. Germline V CDR1 and CDR2: PRHDT, FYEKMQ (reference sequence).

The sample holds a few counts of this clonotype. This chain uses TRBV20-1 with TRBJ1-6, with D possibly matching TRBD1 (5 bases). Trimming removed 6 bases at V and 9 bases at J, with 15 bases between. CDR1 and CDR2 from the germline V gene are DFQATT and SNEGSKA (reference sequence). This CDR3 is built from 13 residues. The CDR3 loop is CSAVRDHSSPLHF. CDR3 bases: TGCAGTGCCGTCCGGGACCACAGTTCACCCCTCCACTTT.

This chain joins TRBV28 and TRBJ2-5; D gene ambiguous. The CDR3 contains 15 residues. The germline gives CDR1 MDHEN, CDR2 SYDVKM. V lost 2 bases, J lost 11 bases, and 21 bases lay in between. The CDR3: CASSLEQLLTDEQYF. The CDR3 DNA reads TGTGCCAGCAGTTTAGAACAGTTATTGACGGATGAGCAGTACTTC.

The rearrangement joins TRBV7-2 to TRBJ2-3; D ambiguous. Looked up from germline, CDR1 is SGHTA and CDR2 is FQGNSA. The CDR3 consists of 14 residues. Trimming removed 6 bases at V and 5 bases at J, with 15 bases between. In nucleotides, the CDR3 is TGTGCCAGCAGGCCTCCATTTAAGATAGATACGCAGTATTTT. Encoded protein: CASRPPFKIDTQYF.

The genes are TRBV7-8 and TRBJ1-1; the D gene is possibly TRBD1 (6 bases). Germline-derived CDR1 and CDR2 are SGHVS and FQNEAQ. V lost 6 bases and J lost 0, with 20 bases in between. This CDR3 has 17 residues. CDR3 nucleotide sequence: TGTGCCAGCAGTTTCGCCGGGACAAGTGTCATGAACACTGAAGCTTTCTTT. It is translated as CASSFAGTSVMNTEAFF. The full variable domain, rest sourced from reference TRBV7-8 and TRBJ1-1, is GAGVSQSPRYKVAKRGQDVALRCDPISGHVSLFWYQQALGQGPEFLTYFQNEAQLDKSGLPSDRFFAERPEGSVSTLKIQRTQQEDSAVYLCASSFAGTSVMNTEAFFGQGTRLTVV.

CDR3: CASSLEGVVQPRGVQYF. CDR3 sequence (DNA): TGTGCCAGCAGCTTAGAAGGTGTGGTGCAGCCCCGCGGTGTGCAGTACTTC. This sequence joins TRBV7-2 and TRBJ2-7; D remains unclear. Germline CDR1 SGHTA, CDR2 FQGNSA. The CDR3 runs 17 residues. Trimming took off 1 base at V and 9 bases at J, with 25 bases between the two ends. The full variable domain, its missing parts supplied by reference TRBV7-2 and TRBJ2-7, is GAGVSQSPSNKVTEKGKDVELRCDPISGHTALYWYRQSLGQGLEFLIYFQGNSAPDKSGLPSDRFSAERTGGSVSTLTIQRTQQEDSAVYLCASSLEGVVQPRGVQYFGPGTRLTVT.

As DNA, the CDR3 is TGTGCCAGCAGTTCAGACAAGATTAACTATGGCTACACCTTC. Amino acid sequence: CASSSDKINYGYTF. The rearrangement uses TRBV27 and TRBJ1-2; D is uncertain. Trimming left V 4 bases short and J 1 base short, with 10 bases between. This CDR3 spans 14 amino acids. Germline V gene data show CDR1 as MNHEY and CDR2 as SMNVEV (reference sequence).

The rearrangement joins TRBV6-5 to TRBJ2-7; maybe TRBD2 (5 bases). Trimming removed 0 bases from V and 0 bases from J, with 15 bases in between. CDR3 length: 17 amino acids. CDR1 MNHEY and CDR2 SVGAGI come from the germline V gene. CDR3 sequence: CASSYSVGRGSSYEQYF. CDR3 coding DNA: TGTGCCAGCAGTTACTCGGTCGGGCGTGGGAGCTCCTACGAGCAGTACTTC.

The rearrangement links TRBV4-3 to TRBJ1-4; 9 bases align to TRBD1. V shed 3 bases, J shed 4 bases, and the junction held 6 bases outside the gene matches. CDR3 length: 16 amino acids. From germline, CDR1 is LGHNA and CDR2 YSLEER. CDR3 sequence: CASSQAATGGNEKLFF. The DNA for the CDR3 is TGCGCCAGCAGCCAGGCCGCGACAGGGGGTAATGAAAAACTGTTTTTT.

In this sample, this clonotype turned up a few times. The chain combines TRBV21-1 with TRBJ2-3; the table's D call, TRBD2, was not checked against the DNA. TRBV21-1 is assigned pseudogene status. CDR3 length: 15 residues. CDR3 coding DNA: TGTGCCAGCAACTTCGAGATAGCGGGCACAGATACGCAGTATTTT. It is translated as CASNFEIAGTDTQYF.

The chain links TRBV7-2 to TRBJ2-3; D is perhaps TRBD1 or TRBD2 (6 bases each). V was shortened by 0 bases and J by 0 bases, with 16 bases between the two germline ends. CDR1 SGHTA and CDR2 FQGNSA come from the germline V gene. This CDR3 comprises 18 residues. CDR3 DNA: TGTGCCAGCAGCTTAGCGGTTTGGGGGGCGCATAGCACAGATACGCAGTATTTT. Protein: CASSLAVWGAHSTDTQYF.

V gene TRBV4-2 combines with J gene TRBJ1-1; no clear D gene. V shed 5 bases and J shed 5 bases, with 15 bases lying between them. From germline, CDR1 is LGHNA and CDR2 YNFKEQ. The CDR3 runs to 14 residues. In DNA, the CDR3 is TGTGCCAGCAGCTTGATGTTTGGGGAGACTGAAGCTTTCTTT. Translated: CASSLMFGETEAFF.

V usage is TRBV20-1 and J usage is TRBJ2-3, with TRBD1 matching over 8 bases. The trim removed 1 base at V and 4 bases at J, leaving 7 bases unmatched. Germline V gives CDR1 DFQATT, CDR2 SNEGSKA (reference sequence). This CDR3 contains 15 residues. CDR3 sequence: CSARVGQGEADTQYF. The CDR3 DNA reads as TGCAGTGCTAGAGTTGGACAGGGTGAGGCAGATACGCAGTATTTT.

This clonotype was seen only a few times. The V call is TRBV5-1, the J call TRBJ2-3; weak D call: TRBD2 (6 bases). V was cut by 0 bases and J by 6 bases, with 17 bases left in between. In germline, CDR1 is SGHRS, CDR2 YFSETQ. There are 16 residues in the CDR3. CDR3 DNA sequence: TGCGCCAGCAGCTTGGCCGGAGGGCGATTCGTGGATACGCAGTATTTT. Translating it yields CASSLAGGRFVDTQYF.

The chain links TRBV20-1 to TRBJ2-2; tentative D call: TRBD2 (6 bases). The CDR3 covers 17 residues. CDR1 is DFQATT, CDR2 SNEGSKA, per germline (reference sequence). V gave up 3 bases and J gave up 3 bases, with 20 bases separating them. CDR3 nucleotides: TGCAGTGCTAGTCCCCTCATCGGGGGTCTAGACACCGGGGAGCTGTTTTTT. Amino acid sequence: CSASPLIGGLDTGELFF.

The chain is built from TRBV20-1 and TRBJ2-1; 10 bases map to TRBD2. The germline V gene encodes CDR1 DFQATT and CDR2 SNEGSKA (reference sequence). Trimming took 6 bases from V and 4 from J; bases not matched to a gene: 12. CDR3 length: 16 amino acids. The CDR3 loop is CSAPRGSGGAYNEQFF. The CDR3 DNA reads TGCAGTGCCCCCAGGGGCAGCGGGGGGGCTTACAATGAGCAGTTCTTC.

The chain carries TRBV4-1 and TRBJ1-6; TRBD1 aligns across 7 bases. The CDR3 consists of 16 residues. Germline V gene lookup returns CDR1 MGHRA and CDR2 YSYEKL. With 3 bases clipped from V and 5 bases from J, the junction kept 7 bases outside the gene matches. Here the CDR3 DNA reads TGCGCCAGCAGCCATACAGGGGTCACGAATAATTCACCCCTCCACTTT. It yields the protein CASSHTGVTNNSPLHF.

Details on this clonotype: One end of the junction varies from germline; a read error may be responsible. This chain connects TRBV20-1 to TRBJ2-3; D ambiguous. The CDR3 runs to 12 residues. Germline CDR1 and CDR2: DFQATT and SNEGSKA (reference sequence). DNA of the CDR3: TGTAGTGCCCAAAACCGGGCAGATACGCAGTATTTT. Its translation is CSAQNRADTQYF.

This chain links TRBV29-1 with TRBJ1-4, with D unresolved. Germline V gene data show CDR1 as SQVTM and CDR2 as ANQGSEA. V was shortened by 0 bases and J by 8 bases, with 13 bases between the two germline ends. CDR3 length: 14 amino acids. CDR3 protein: CSVEDYPGREKLFF. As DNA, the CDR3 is TGCAGCGTTGAAGATTACCCAGGCAGGGAAAAACTGTTTTTT.

CDR3 protein: CASPGTGYRSGANVLTF. The CDR3 region has the DNA TGTGCCAGCCCCGGGACAGGGTATCGCTCTGGGGCCAACGTCCTGACTTTC. J is TRBJ2-6 and V is TRBV2, with 9 bases matching TRBD1. This CDR3 region has 17 residues. The V gene's germline CDR1 is SNHLY and CDR2 FYNNEI. The trim removed 8 bases at V and 0 bases at J, leaving 8 bases unmatched.

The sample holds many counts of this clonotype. The CDR3 region is CASSLGLAGPQETQYF. CDR3 in DNA: TGTGCCAGCAGCTTAGGGCTAGCGGGACCTCAAGAGACCCAGTACTTC. This chain joins TRBV7-2 and TRBJ2-5; TRBD2 agrees at 9 bases. Unmatched junction bases numbered 5, after V lost 1 base and J lost 2 bases. Germline values: CDR1 SGHTA, CDR2 FQGNSA. The CDR3 length is 16 residues.

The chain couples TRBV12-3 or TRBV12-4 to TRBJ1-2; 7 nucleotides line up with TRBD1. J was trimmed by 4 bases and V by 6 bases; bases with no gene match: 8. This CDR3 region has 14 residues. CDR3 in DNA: TGTGCCAGCAGGACTGACAGGGAGGGCTATGGCTACACCTTC. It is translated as CASRTDREGYGYTF.

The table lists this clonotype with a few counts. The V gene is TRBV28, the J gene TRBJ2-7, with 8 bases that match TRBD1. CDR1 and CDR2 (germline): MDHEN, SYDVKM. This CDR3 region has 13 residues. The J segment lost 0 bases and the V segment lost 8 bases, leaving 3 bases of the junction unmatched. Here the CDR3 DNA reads TGTGCCAGCCGGACAGGGCACTCCTACGAGCAGTACTTC. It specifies CASRTGHSYEQYF.

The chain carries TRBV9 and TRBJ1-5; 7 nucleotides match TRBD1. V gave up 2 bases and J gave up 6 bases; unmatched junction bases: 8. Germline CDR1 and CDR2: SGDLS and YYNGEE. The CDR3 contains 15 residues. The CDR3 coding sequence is TGTGCCAGCAGCGTCTCGACAGGGTTGGGTCAGCCCCAGCATTTT. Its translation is CASSVSTGLGQPQHF. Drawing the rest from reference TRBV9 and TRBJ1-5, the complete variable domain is DSGVTQTPKHLITATGQRVTLRCSPRSGDLSVYWYQQSLDQGLQFLIQYYNGEERAKGNILERFSAQQFPDLHSELNLSSLELGDSALYFCASSVSTGLGQPQHFGDGTRLSIL.

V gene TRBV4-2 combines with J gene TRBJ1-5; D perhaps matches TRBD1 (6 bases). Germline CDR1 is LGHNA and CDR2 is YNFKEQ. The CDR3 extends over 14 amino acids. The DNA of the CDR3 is TGTGTCGGCAGCCAGTCAGGGGTCGGTCAGCCCCAGCATTTT. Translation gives CVGSQSGVGQPQHF.

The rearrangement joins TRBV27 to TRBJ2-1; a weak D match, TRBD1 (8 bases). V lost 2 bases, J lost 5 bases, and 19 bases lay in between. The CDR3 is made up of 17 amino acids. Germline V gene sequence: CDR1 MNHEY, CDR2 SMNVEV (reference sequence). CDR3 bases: TGTGCCAGCAGTTTAATGGGAGGGGACAGGATCCACAATGAGCAGTTCTTC. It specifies CASSLMGGDRIHNEQFF.

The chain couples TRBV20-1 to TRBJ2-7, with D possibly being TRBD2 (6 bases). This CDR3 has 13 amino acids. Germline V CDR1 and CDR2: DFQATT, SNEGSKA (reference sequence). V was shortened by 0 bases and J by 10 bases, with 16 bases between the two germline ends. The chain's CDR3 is CSARDREVMAQYF. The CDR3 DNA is TGCAGTGCTAGAGACAGGGAGGTAATGGCCCAGTACTTC.

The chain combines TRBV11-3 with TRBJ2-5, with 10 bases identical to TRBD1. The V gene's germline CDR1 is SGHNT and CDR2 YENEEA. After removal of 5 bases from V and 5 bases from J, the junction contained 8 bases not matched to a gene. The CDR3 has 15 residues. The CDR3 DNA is TGTGCCAGCAGCCTGGGACAGGGGAAGATGGAGACCCAGTACTTC. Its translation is CASSLGQGKMETQYF.